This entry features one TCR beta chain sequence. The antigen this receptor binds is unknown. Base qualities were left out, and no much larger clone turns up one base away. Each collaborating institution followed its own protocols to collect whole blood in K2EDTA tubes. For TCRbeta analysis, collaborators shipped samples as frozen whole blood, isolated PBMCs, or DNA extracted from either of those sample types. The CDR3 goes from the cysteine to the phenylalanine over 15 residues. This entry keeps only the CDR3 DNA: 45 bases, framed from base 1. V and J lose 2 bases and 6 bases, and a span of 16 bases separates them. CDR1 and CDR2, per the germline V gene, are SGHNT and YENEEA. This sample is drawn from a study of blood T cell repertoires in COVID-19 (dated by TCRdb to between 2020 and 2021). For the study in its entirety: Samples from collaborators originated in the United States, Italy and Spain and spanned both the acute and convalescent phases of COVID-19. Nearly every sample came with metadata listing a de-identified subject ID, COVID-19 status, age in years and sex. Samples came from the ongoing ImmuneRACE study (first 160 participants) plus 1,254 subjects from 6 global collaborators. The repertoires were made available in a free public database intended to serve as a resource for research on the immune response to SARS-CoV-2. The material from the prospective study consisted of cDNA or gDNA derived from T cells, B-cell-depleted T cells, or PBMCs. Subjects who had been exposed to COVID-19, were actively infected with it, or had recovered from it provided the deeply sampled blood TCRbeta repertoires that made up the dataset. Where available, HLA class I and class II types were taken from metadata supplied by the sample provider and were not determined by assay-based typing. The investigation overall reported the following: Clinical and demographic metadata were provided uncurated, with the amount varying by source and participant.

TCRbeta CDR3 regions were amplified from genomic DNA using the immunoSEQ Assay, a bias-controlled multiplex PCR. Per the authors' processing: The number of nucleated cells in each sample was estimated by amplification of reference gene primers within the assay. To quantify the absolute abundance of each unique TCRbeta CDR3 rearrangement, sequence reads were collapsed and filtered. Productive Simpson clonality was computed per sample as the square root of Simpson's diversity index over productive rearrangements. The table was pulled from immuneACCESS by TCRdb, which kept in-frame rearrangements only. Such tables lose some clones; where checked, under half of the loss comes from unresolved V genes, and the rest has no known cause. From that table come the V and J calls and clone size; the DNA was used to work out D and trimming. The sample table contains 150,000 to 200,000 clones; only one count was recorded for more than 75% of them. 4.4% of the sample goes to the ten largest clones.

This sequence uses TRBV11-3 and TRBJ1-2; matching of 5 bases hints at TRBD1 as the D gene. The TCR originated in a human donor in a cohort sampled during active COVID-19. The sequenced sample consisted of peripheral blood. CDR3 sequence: CASSLWPRGDNGYTF. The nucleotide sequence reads TGTGCCAGCAGCTTATGGCCAAGGGGTGATAATGGCTACACCTTC.